Listed below are T cell receptor beta chains from one sample, sequenced in a study of blood T cell repertoires in COVID-19. Profiling relied on immunoSEQ multiplex PCR, and the TCRdb table lists in-frame clones only, not all of them. The sample has roughly 260,000 clones, around 85% seen once; the top ten hold 4% to 4.5%. The specimen was peripheral blood. The receptors come from a middle-aged woman with active or convalescent COVID-19. The CDR3 runs from the conserved cysteine through the conserved F or W. D genes are given only for firm matches. The listing skips clone size in some rows; elsewhere it reads once, few, many or a size class.

J gene: TRBJ1-5; clone size: once; CDR3 length: 16; V gene: TRBV28; D gene: TRBD1; CDR3 protein: CASSLLGTGVPQPQHF; CDR3 DNA: TGTGCCAGCAGTTTGCTAGGGACAGGGGTCCCTCAGCCCCAGCATTTT
J gene: TRBJ1-1; clone size: NA; CDR3 length: 12; V gene: TRBV29-1; D gene: NA; CDR3 protein: CSVEGENTEAFF; CDR3 DNA: TGCAGCGTTGAAGGAGAGAACACTGAAGCTTTCTTT
J gene: TRBJ2-7; clone size: NA; CDR3 length: 15; V gene: TRBV18; D gene: TRBD2; CDR3 protein: CASSDLGLGVYEQYF; CDR3 DNA: TGTGCCAGCTCTGATTTGGGACTAGGGGTCTACGAGCAGTACTTC
J gene: TRBJ1-4; clone size: NA; CDR3 length: 14; V gene: TRBV30; D gene: TRBD1; CDR3 protein: CAWSAQGVAEKLFF; CDR3 DNA: TGTGCCTGGAGTGCGCAGGGGGTTGCTGAAAAACTGTTTTTT
J gene: TRBJ1-2; clone size: once; CDR3 length: 15; V gene: TRBV4-1; D gene: TRBD1; CDR3 protein: CASSQESTGVYGYTF; CDR3 DNA: TGCGCCAGCAGCCAAGAGTCGACAGGGGTCTATGGCTACACCTTC
J gene: TRBJ1-1; clone size: NA; CDR3 length: 13; V gene: TRBV9; D gene: TRBD1; CDR3 protein: CASSVDRDTEAFF; CDR3 DNA: TGTGCCAGCAGCGTGGACAGGGACACTGAAGCTTTCTTT
J gene: TRBJ1-2; clone size: NA; CDR3 length: 16; V gene: TRBV3-1/TRBV3-2; D gene: NA; CDR3 protein: CASSQDPRGGKSGYTF; CDR3 DNA: TGTGCCAGCAGCCAAGATCCCCGGGGAGGAAAGAGCGGCTACACCTTC
J gene: TRBJ1-5; clone size: NA; CDR3 length: 12; V gene: TRBV19; D gene: NA; CDR3 protein: CASSTQAQPQHF; CDR3 DNA: TGTGCCAGTAGTACTCAGGCTCAGCCCCAGCATTTT
J gene: TRBJ1-6; clone size: NA; CDR3 length: 13; V gene: TRBV6-5; D gene: NA; CDR3 protein: CASSYVGSSPLHF; CDR3 DNA: TGTGCCAGCAGTTACGTCGGGAGTTCACCCCTCCACTTT
J gene: TRBJ2-2; clone size: NA; CDR3 length: 15; V gene: TRBV5-1; D gene: TRBD1; CDR3 protein: CASSQGQLNTGELFF; CDR3 DNA: TGCGCCAGCAGCCAGGGACAGCTCAACACCGGGGAGCTGTTTTTT
J gene: TRBJ1-2; clone size: NA; CDR3 length: 16; V gene: TRBV7-6; D gene: NA; CDR3 protein: CASSLASGRRNYGYTF; CDR3 DNA: TGTGCCAGCAGCTTAGCGAGCGGACGGCGTAACTATGGCTACACCTTC
J gene: TRBJ2-3; clone size: NA; CDR3 length: 13; V gene: TRBV2; D gene: NA; CDR3 protein: CASTEGDTDTQYF; CDR3 DNA: TGTGCCAGCACAGAGGGGGACACAGATACGCAGTATTTT
J gene: TRBJ2-7; clone size: NA; CDR3 length: 16; V gene: TRBV27; D gene: TRBD2; CDR3 protein: CASSSPWSGGSYEQYF; CDR3 DNA: TGTGCCAGCAGTTCCCCGTGGAGCGGGGGATCCTACGAGCAGTACTTC
J gene: TRBJ2-2; clone size: NA; CDR3 length: 13; V gene: TRBV5-1; D gene: NA; CDR3 protein: CASSLDRTGELFF; CDR3 DNA: TGCGCCAGCAGCCTAGACAGGACCGGGGAGCTGTTTTTT
J gene: TRBJ2-1; clone size: few; CDR3 length: 18; V gene: TRBV4-2; D gene: NA; CDR3 protein: CASSQEILGRGSYNEQFF; CDR3 DNA: TGTGCCAGCAGCCAAGAAATTTTGGGGCGGGGCTCCTACAATGAGCAGTTCTTC
J gene: TRBJ2-1; clone size: NA; CDR3 length: 15; V gene: TRBV19; D gene: TRBD1; CDR3 protein: CATRTGGNSYNEQFF; CDR3 DNA: TGTGCCACCCGGACAGGGGGGAACTCCTACAATGAGCAGTTCTTC
J gene: TRBJ2-4; clone size: once; CDR3 length: 15; V gene: TRBV28; D gene: NA; CDR3 protein: CASRFQGFAKNIQYF; CDR3 DNA: TGTGCCAGCAGATTTCAGGGGTTCGCCAAAAACATTCAGTACTTC
J gene: TRBJ1-2; clone size: few; CDR3 length: 13; V gene: TRBV6-4; D gene: TRBD1; CDR3 protein: CASSDGTGQGYTF; CDR3 DNA: TGTGCCAGCAGTGACGGGACAGGGCAAGGCTACACCTTC
J gene: TRBJ2-3; clone size: NA; CDR3 length: 15; V gene: TRBV7-2; D gene: TRBD2; CDR3 protein: CASSLGRGGTDTQYF; CDR3 DNA: TGTGCCAGCAGCTTAGGACGGGGGGGTACAGATACGCAGTATTTT
J gene: TRBJ1-1; clone size: NA; CDR3 length: 17; V gene: TRBV15; D gene: NA; CDR3 protein: CATSRGLVLGGGTEAFF; CDR3 DNA: TGTGCCACCAGCAGAGGATTAGTATTAGGGGGAGGGACTGAAGCTTTCTTT